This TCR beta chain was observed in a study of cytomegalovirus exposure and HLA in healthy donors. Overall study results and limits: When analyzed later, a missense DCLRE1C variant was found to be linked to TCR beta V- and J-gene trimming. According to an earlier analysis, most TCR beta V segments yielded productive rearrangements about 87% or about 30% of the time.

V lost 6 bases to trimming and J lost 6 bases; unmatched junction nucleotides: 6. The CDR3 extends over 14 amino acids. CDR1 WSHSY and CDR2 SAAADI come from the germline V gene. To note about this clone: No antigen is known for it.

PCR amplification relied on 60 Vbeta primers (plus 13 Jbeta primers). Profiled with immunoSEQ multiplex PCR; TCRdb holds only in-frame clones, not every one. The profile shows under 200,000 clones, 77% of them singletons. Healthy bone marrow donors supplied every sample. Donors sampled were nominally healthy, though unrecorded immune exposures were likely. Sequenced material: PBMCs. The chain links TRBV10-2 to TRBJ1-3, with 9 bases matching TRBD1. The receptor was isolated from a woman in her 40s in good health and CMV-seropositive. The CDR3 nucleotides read TGCGCCAGCAGCCGGGACAGGGTGTCAAACACCATATATTTT. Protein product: CASSRDRVSNTIYF.